A selection of T cell receptor beta chains follows, all from one sample in a study of cytomegalovirus exposure and HLA in healthy donors. The data were produced by immunoSEQ multiplex PCR, yet TCRdb's version contains in-frame clones alone and is incomplete. The profile shows about 150,000 clones, around 66% of them singletons. The sequenced material came from PBMCs. The receptors stem from a woman aged 55-70 years in good health and CMV-seronegative. CDR3s leave out the opening cysteine and the closing phenylalanine or tryptophan. A D gene is named only where the DNA matches it firmly.

v_call	j_call	d_call	cdr3_aa
TRBV29-1	TRBJ1-2	NA	SAGGADGYT
TRBV5-4	TRBJ2-1	TRBD2	ASSQGLAGAENEQF
TRBV7-3	TRBJ2-3	TRBD2	ASSLNPPTSGRMNTQY
TRBV6-1	TRBJ2-7	NA	ASSEAGGLRGQY
TRBV6-1	TRBJ1-1	NA	ASTRRGDHTEAF
TRBV21-1	TRBJ2-4	NA	ASSPRTGANIQY
TRBV7-9	TRBJ1-5	TRBD1	ASSPRDSPGEPQH
TRBV5-1	TRBJ2-3	TRBD2	ASSLGPLAGFGDTQY
TRBV4-3	TRBJ2-1	TRBD1	ASSPRGMGNEQF
TRBV5-1	TRBJ2-1	TRBD2	ASSSGLAPGYNEQF
TRBV6-6	TRBJ1-5	TRBD1	ASSFRQGSNQPQH
TRBV2	TRBJ1-4	NA	ASKRWGVGEKLF
TRBV4-3	TRBJ1-1	NA	ASSPGGGTEAF
TRBV6-6	TRBJ2-3	TRBD2	ASSRTSGASTDTQY
TRBV6-4	TRBJ1-2	NA	ASSREESGLYGYT
TRBV11-1	TRBJ2-7	TRBD1	ASSSTGTGHEQY
TRBV28	TRBJ2-7	TRBD1	ASSANRGPYEQY
TRBV5-8	TRBJ1-4	NA	ASSLDVAGEKLF
TRBV7-2	TRBJ2-5	NA	ASSLDTWEETQY
TRBV5-1	TRBJ1-3	NA	ASKQDLSGNTIY
TRBV9	TRBJ1-3	NA	ASSDKIGEAGNTIY
TRBV7-9	TRBJ1-2	NA	ASSPSGEVGGYT
TRBV5-3	TRBJ2-7	NA	ARSPCWGHLYEQY
TRBV5-1	NA	TRBD2	ASSLYSGGAGGEQY
TRBV12-5	TRBJ2-6	NA	ASAPPPGANVLT
TRBV19	TRBJ1-3	NA	ASAGKYGKSGNTIY
TRBV14	TRBJ2-7	NA	ASSRAGGGSYEQY
TRBV1	TRBJ1-1	NA	TSSQSLGGTEAF
TRBV13	TRBJ2-1	TRBD2	ASSPVGLAGVLGAGQF
TRBV5-6	TRBJ2-3	TRBD2	ASSSTSSRSGNTDTQY
TRBV18	TRBJ1-2	TRBD1	ASSHRGDYGYT
TRBV7-5	TRBJ1-1	NA	VRTSGRGVDTEAF
TRBV9	TRBJ2-1	TRBD2	ASSWTSGVEQF
TRBV7-7	TRBJ2-1	NA	ASSLGSSYNEQF
TRBV7-9	TRBJ2-5	NA	ASSLRQRETQY
TRBV4-2	TRBJ2-7	TRBD2	ASSQESGTSGSLYEQC
TRBV5-1	TRBJ2-7	TRBD2	ASSSSGTINSYEQY
TRBV5-1	TRBJ2-1	TRBD2	ASSGRLAGGNNEQF
TRBV4-1	TRBJ1-2	NA	ASSQEVSGEIGGYT
TRBV5-8	TRBJ2-3	TRBD1	ASRRTGLDTQY
TRBV9	TRBJ1-3	NA	ASSPEGGGNTIY
TRBV6-5	TRBJ1-1	NA	ASQKEGMNTEAF
TRBV29-1	TRBJ2-7	NA	SVEMHRAGEQY
TRBV7-2	TRBJ2-5	TRBD2	ASGQDGRAQETQY
TRBV5-1	TRBJ2-5	NA	ASSLGGTAETQY
TRBV18	TRBJ1-2	TRBD1	ASSTGEGYT
TRBV10-2	TRBJ2-3	NA	ASSESGGDTQY
TRBV7-9	TRBJ2-1	TRBD2	ASSFPSTSGSRNEQF
TRBV2	TRBJ1-2	TRBD1	ASRNDRAFNYGYT
TRBV9	TRBJ1-4	TRBD1	ASSGTGSNEKLF
TRBV19	TRBJ1-2	NA	ASSITKGAGYT
TRBV5-1	TRBJ2-2	TRBD2	ASSLSGGPTKGTGELF
TRBV9	TRBJ2-1	TRBD2	ASSIGLAGGDEQF
TRBV5-1	TRBJ2-1	TRBD2	ASMAGGITVPNNEQF
TRBV9	TRBJ2-3	NA	ASSVAASPGGYTQY
TRBV7-6	TRBJ2-3	TRBD2	ASSLALAGGLLTDTQY
TRBV21-1	TRBJ2-3	NA	ATPPLRGASTDTQY